This TCR beta chain was obtained from a study of blood T cells in healthy people across ages. Broader study findings: From one million sequenced T cells, diversity estimates were lower bounds.

A sample-barcoded 5' primer and a J-beta primer mix were used in a second PCR of roughly 7 to 12 cycles. From the 5' RACE reads, TCRdb called clonotypes with MiXCR, one entry per CDR3 protein. The table shows around 870,000 distinct CDR3 sequences, with around 30% occurring only once. Ranging in age from about 6 to 95, the donors were healthy Caucasian individuals from Russia. Every donor provided around 9.3 milliliters of peripheral blood. Total RNA extracted from each sample amounted to at least 6 micrograms. The CDR3 length is 16 residues. Germline lookup yields CDR1 SNHLY and CDR2 FYNNEI. Trimming pared 3 bases from V and 0 bases from J, leaving 14 bases between. This clonotype was counted many times. Antigen: not known.

The receptor was isolated from an elderly woman in good health. The sample consisted of blood. The chain employs TRBV2 and TRBJ2-5; no clear D. The CDR3 is CASSDPKDMYQETQYF. The CDR3 region has the DNA TGTGCCAGCAGTGACCCTAAAGATATGTACCAAGAGACCCAGTACTTC.